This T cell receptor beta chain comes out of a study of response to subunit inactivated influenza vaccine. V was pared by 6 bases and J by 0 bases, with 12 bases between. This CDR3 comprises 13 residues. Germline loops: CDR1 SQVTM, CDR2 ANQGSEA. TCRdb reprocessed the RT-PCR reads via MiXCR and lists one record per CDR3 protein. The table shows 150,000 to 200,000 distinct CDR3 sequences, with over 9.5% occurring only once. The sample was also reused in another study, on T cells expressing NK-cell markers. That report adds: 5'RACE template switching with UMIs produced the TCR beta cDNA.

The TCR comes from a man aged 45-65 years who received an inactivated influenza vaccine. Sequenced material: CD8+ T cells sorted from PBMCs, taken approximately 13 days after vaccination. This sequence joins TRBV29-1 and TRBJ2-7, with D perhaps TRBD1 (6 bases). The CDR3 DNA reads TGCAGCGTACCGGGACAACGCTCCTACGAGCAGTACTTC. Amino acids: CSVPGQRSYEQYF.